The 15 T cell receptor beta chains below were found in one sample sequenced in a study of blood T cell repertoires in COVID-19. TCRdb keeps only in-frame clones here, not all; method: immunoSEQ multiplex PCR. The top ten hold about 2.5% of the sample, which has some 140,000 clones, 75% to 90% seen once. The material sequenced was peripheral blood. The receptors here all came from a man aged 45-60 years with active COVID-19.

V gene TRBV5-4 combines with J gene TRBJ1-2; D unclear. This CDR3 is 13 amino acids long. In germline, CDR1 is SGHNT, CDR2 YYREEE (reference sequence). V was clipped by 0 bases and J by 4 bases, with 7 bases between them. CDR3 sequence: CASSLAGGYGYTF. The CDR3 bases are TGTGCCAGCAGCTTGGCCGGTGGCTATGGCTACACCTTC.

As regards this clone: A read error may produce the germline difference seen at one junction end. The V gene is TRBV6-5, the J gene TRBJ1-2, with a weak D call TRBD1 (5 bases). This CDR3 has 15 residues. Germline V gene data show CDR1 as MNHEY and CDR2 as SVGAGI. CDR3: CASIGGGGTKYGYTF. CDR3 coding DNA: TGTGCCAGCATTGGGGGGGGAGGGACTAAGTATGGCTACACCTTC.

This clone has a single count. In DNA form, the CDR3 reads TGTGCCAGCACCCTAGACAGGGCTGGAAACACCATATATTTT. Protein sequence: CASTLDRAGNTIYF. The rearrangement uses TRBV7-9 and TRBJ1-3; TRBD1 matches 7 bases. J lost 2 bases, V lost 7 bases, and 5 bases had no gene match. This CDR3 contains 14 residues. The V gene's germline CDR1 is SEHNR and CDR2 FQNEAQ (reference sequence).

The chain links TRBV19 to TRBJ2-3, with 9 bases aligning to TRBD2. J was trimmed by 3 bases and V by 6 bases; bases with no gene match: 13. Germline V lookup: CDR1 LNHDA, CDR2 SQIVND (reference sequence). CDR3 size: 17 residues. CDR3 DNA sequence: TGTGCCAGTAGCCCCCGAGGGAGCGGGGGGCAAACAGATACGCAGTATTTT. Its translation: CASSPRGSGGQTDTQYF.

The CDR3 here is CAWSPMGAAGNTIYF. The CDR3 bases are TGTGCCTGGAGCCCAATGGGGGCGGCTGGAAACACCATATATTTT. The genes are TRBV30 and TRBJ1-3; a possible D gene is TRBD1 (6 bases). The CDR3 is 15 amino acids. The germline V and J ends were trimmed by 3 bases and 2 bases, with 14 bases remaining between them. Germline CDR1 is GTSNPN and CDR2 is SVGIG (reference sequence).

The chain recombines TRBV7-2 with TRBJ1-2; D is perhaps TRBD1 (5 bases). The CDR3 totals 15 residues. Germline CDR1 SGHTA, CDR2 FQGNSA. The V end was cut by 5 bases, the J end by 1 base, with 14 bases between. The CDR3 loop reads CASSPDSPINYGYTF. The CDR3 DNA follows: TGTGCCAGCAGCCCCGACAGCCCAATTAACTATGGCTACACCTTC. The whole variable domain, remainder taken from reference TRBV7-2 and TRBJ1-2, is GAGVSQSPSNKVTEKGKDVELRCDPISGHTALYWYRQSLGQGLEFLIYFQGNSAPDKSGLPSDRFSAERTGGSVSTLTIQRTQQEDSAVYLCASSPDSPINYGYTFGSGTRLTVV.

The chain couples TRBV7-2 to TRBJ1-6, with D perhaps matching TRBD1 (5 bases). This CDR3 comprises 15 residues. Trimming took off 4 bases at V and 14 bases at J, with 21 bases between the two ends. The germline CDR1 and CDR2 sequences are SGHTA and FQGNSA. CDR3 DNA sequence: TGTGCCAGCAGCTGGCCGGGACGGGGGATTGTGGCCCTCCACTTT. Translation: CASSWPGRGIVALHF.

The chain uses TRBV5-6 and TRBJ1-3, with TRBD1 identical over 10 bases. This CDR3 has 16 amino acids. The J segment lost 2 bases and the V segment lost 3 bases, leaving 5 bases of the junction unmatched. CDR1 is SGHDT and CDR2 is YYEEEE in the germline V gene. The CDR3 spells CASSSGQGLPGNTIYF. The CDR3 DNA reads TGTGCCAGCAGCTCGGGACAGGGGCTTCCTGGAAACACCATATATTTT.

This clone was observed once. J is TRBJ2-2 and V is TRBV5-4; the match to TRBD1 covers 8 bases. There are 15 residues in the CDR3. In germline, CDR1 is SGHNT, CDR2 YYREEE (reference sequence). V dropped 4 bases and J dropped 5; count of bases not matched to a gene: 7. CDR3 bases: TGTGCCAGCAGCCCTGACAGGGGAGGTACCGGGGAGCTGTTTTTT. This sequence encodes CASSPDRGGTGELFF.

This chain connects TRBV4-3 to TRBJ2-7, with TRBD1 matching over 7 bases. Germline loops: CDR1 LGHNA, CDR2 YSLEER. The ends lost 1 base at V and 0 bases at J; junction bases unmatched: 6. The CDR3 has 16 residues. The CDR3 loop reads CASSQVGQVNSYEQYF. The CDR3, as DNA: TGCGCCAGCAGCCAAGTAGGACAGGTAAACTCCTACGAGCAGTACTTC.

This clone was seen a few times. V and J are TRBV7-9 and TRBJ1-1, with D unresolved. The CDR3 spans 13 residues. V lost 4 bases to trimming and J lost 8 bases, with 14 bases between them. From germline, CDR1 is SEHNR and CDR2 FQNEAQ (reference sequence). Written as DNA, the CDR3 is TGTGCCAGCAGCTCTAAAAGTCCCCTCGAAGCTTTCTTT. Translation gives CASSSKSPLEAFF.

V is TRBV19 and J is TRBJ2-2; D possibly corresponds to TRBD2 (6 bases). The CDR3 extends over 15 amino acids. CDR1 is LNHDA and CDR2 is SQIVND in the germline V gene (reference sequence). V was pared by 1 base and J by 6 bases, with 12 bases between. Written as DNA, the CDR3 is TGTGCCAGTAGTATAGCGGGGGTTGGGTCCGGGGAGCTGTTTTTT. Its translation is CASSIAGVGSGELFF.

The chain has TRBV10-3 and TRBJ2-3, with 12 bases lining up with TRBD2. Germline CDR1 is ENHRY and CDR2 is SYGVKD. V lost 4 bases and J lost 4; bases outside the gene matches: 9. The CDR3 contains 17 residues. The CDR3 reads CAISAIPGLAGPDTQYF. The CDR3 DNA is TGTGCCATCAGTGCTATACCGGGACTAGCGGGCCCAGATACGCAGTATTTT.

This chain links TRBV3-1 (or the pseudogene TRBV3-2) with TRBJ2-3; 7 nucleotides match TRBD1. The CDR3 contains 15 residues. V shed 6 bases, J shed 0 bases, and the junction held 6 bases outside the gene matches. The germline CDR1 and CDR2 sequences are LGHDT and YNNKEL (reference sequence). Written as DNA, the CDR3 is TGTGCCAGCAGGTCATGGGGACAGAGCACAGATACGCAGTATTTT. Translating it yields CASRSWGQSTDTQYF.

This chain links TRBV25-1 with TRBJ2-5; possible D gene TRBD1, 6 bases. Trimming took 6 bases from V and 1 from J, leaving 18 bases between them. The CDR3 sequence is 16 residues long. The germline V gene has CDR1 MGHDK and CDR2 SYGVNS. Here the CDR3 reads CASSPPSRTVQETQYF. The CDR3 bases are TGTGCCAGCAGCCCCCCATCTAGGACAGTCCAAGAGACCCAGTACTTC.